This T cell receptor beta chain was profiled in a study of regulatory T cells in long-lasting Graves disease. Germline V gene data show CDR1 as GTSNPN and CDR2 as SVGIG (reference sequence). J was trimmed by 0 bases and V by 2 bases; bases with no gene match: 5. There are 16 residues in the CDR3. This clonotype was counted between two and nine times. Time point meaning: newly diagnosed GD, antithyroid drugs for less than 3 months. PBMCs provided the RNA from which the TCR library was made. Patients were enrolled at an endocrinology department in Xi'an, China. CDR3 regions were amplified by Arm-PCR using iRepertoire HTBI primers to build TCR beta libraries. TCRdb independently ran MiXCR on the multiplex PCR reads; one entry per CDR3 protein. The sample includes roughly 610,000 distinct CDR3 sequences, approximately 15% of them seen just once. This sample was also put to use in a study of T cells in Graves' hyperthyroidism and ophthalmopathy.

This receptor was taken from a woman aged 25 to 39 with Graves disease. Here the sequenced sample was peripheral blood mononuclear cells (PBMCs), taken at new diagnosis, from a patient treated with antithyroid drugs. The rearrangement links TRBV30 to TRBJ1-4, with 8 bases identical to TRBD1. In nucleotides, the CDR3 is TGTGCCTGGAGTCCCGGGACAGGTGCAACTAATGAAAAACTGTTTTTT. Its protein product is CAWSPGTGATNEKLFF.